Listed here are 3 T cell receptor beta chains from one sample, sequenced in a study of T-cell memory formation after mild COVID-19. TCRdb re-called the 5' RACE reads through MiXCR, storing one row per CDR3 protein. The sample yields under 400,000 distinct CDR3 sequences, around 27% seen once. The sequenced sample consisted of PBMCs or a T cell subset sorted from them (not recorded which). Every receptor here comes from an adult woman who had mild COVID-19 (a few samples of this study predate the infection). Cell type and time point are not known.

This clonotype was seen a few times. Written as DNA, the CDR3 is TGTGCCAGCAGGGGAACAGGGTTCTCTGGAAACACCATATATTTT. This translates into CASRGTGFSGNTIYF. V is TRBV12-3 or TRBV12-4 and J is TRBJ1-3; the D gene is possibly TRBD1 (6 bases). Trimming stripped 6 bases from V and 0 bases from J, with 12 bases between. The CDR3 extends over 15 amino acids.

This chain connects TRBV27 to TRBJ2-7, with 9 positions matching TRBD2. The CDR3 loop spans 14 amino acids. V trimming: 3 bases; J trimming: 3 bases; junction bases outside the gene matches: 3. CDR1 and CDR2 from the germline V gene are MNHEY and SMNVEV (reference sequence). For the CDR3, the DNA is TGTGCCAGCAGTTTTAGCGGGGGCGGCTACGAGCAGTACTTC. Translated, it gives CASSFSGGGYEQYF.

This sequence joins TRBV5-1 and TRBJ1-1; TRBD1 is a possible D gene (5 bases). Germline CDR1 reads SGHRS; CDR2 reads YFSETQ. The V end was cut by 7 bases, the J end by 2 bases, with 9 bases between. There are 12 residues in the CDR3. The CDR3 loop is CASSGGNTEAFF. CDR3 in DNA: TGCGCCAGCTCCGGGGGTAACACTGAAGCTTTCTTT.